This TCR beta chain derives from a study of shared clonotypes between healthy human individuals. Sequenced by immunoSEQ multiplex PCR; TCRdb stores in-frame clones only, minus some. Among 2,500,000 or so clones listed, around 93% were seen once. Germline CDR1 reads SEHNR; CDR2 reads FQNEAQ (reference sequence). The CDR3 is 14 residues long. The V and J ends lost 2 bases and 6 bases, in that order; junction bases with no gene match: 2. The sample taken for sequencing was naive CD4+ T cells from PBMCs. Subset described: CD45RA+ positively selected. This chain links TRBV7-9 with TRBJ1-1; 11 positions match TRBD1. The sequence derives from a man between 18 and 35 years old in good health. Some clones in this sample may be carry-over from other donors' samples. The CDR3 loop reads CASSLRGQGAEAFF. In nucleotides, the CDR3 is TGTGCCAGCAGCTTAAGGGGACAGGGGGCTGAAGCTTTCTTT.